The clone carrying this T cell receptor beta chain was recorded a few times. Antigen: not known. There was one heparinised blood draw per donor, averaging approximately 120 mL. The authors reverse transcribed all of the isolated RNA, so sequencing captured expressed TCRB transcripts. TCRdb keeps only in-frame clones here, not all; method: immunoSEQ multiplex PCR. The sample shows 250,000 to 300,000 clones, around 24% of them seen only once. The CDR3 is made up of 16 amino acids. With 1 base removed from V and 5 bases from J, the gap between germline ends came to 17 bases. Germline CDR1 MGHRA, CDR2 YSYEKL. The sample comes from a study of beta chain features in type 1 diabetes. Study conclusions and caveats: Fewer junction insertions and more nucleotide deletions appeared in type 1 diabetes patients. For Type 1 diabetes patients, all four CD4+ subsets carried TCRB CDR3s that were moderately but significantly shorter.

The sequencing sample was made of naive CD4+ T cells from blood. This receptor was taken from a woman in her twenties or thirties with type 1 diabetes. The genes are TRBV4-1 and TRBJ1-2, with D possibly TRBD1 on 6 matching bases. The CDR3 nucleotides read TGCGCCAGCAGCCAAGCTGCAGGGGCCGTGCTTTATGGCTACACCTTC. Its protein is CASSQAAGAVLYGYTF.